This is a list of T cell receptor beta chains from one sample in a study of regulatory T cells in long-lasting Graves disease. TCRdb processed the multiplex PCR reads anew with MiXCR; each CDR3 protein has one entry. In the table there are some 230,000 distinct CDR3 sequences, around 18% of which are singletons. Sequenced material: peripheral blood mononuclear cells (PBMCs), taken at new diagnosis, from a patient treated with antithyroid drugs. The receptors come from a female donor with Graves disease. The CDR3 runs from the conserved cysteine through the conserved F or W. The order of the fields is D gene, J gene, clone size, V gene, CDR3 length, CDR3 protein, CDR3 DNA. The D gene is left open where the match is weak. Part of the rows lack a size; the others show once, few, many or a class for expanded clones.

TRBD1,TRBJ1-2,many,TRBV27,15,CASTLDPGGAHGYTF,TGTGCCAGCACTCTTGATCCAGGGGGCGCTCATGGCTACACCTTC
TRBD1,TRBJ1-2,many,TRBV20-1,15,CSARDFTGEHDGYTF,TGCAGTGCTAGAGATTTCACAGGGGAGCATGATGGCTACACCTTC
.,TRBJ1-5,.,TRBV3-1,17,CASSPLMQGLWNQPQHF,TGTGCCAGCAGTCCCCTGATGCAGGGCCTATGGAATCAGCCCCAGCATTTT
.,TRBJ1-2,many,TRBV9,14,CASSVDTSNYGYTF,TGTGCCAGCAGCGTAGACACCTCTAACTATGGCTACACCTTC
.,TRBJ2-7,many,TRBV20-1,15,CSARVPLGVNYEQYF,TGCAGTGCTAGAGTCCCCCTTGGCGTCAACTACGAGCAGTACTTC
.,TRBJ1-1,.,TRBV18,13,CASSPRWAGTAFF,TGTGCCAGCTCACCTCGGTGGGCAGGGACGGCTTTCTTT
.,TRBJ2-5,many,TRBV7-8,15,CASRKRTERKETQYF,TGTGCCAGCAGGAAGCGGACAGAACGAAAAGAGACCCAGTACTTC
TRBD1,TRBJ2-3,.,TRBV19,16,CASSSRDREGTDTQYF,TGTGCCAGTAGTTCCCGGGACAGGGAGGGCACAGATACGCAGTATTTT
.,TRBJ2-7,.,TRBV25-1,10,CASGDYEQYF,TGTGCCAGCGGAGATTACGAGCAGTACTTC
TRBD1,TRBJ1-2,many,TRBV24-1,14,CATSDSTGADGYTF,TGTGCCACCAGTGATTCCACAGGGGCAGATGGCTACACCTTC
.,TRBJ1-5,many,TRBV7-2,16,CASSFGTALGNQPQHF,TGTGCCAGCAGCTTCGGGACCGCCCTTGGCAATCAGCCCCAGCATTTT
TRBD2,TRBJ2-2,few,TRBV20-1,16,CSAFSGSGESTGELFF,TGCAGTGCTTTTAGCGGGAGCGGCGAAAGCACCGGGGAGCTGTTTTTT
TRBD2,TRBJ2-7,many,TRBV2,13,CASQASGAYEQYF,TGTGCCAGCCAGGCTAGCGGGGCCTACGAGCAGTACTTC
.,TRBJ2-5,many,TRBV9,13,CASSVDWRETQYF,TGTGCCAGCAGCGTAGATTGGCGGGAGACCCAGTACTTC
.,TRBJ1-5,many,TRBV19,13,CASSTQVEQPQHF,TGTGCCAGTAGTACCCAGGTAGAGCAGCCCCAGCATTTT
.,TRBJ2-5,many,TRBV12-3/TRBV12-4,12,CASSLLAETQYF,TGTGCCAGCAGTTTACTCGCGGAGACCCAGTACTTC
.,TRBJ2-4,many,TRBV12-3/TRBV12-4,12,CASSFVKNIQYF,TGTGCCAGCAGTTTTGTAAAAAACATTCAGTACTTC
.,TRBJ2-3,.,TRBV15,16,CATSRARTDLTYTQYF,TGTGCCACCTCCAGGGCAAGGACCGATCTCACATATACGCAGTATTTT
.,TRBJ1-5,many,TRBV4-1,20,CASGKRQASSTVPGGQPQHF,TGCGCCAGCGGGAAACGCCAGGCGTCCTCCACAGTCCCAGGCGGTCAGCCCCAGCATTTT
.,TRBJ1-1,many,TRBV20-1,13,CSARQGMMTEAFF,TGCAGTGCTCGCCAGGGTATGATGACTGAAGCTTTCTTT
TRBD2,TRBJ2-1,many,TRBV12-3/TRBV12-4,12,CASSFGAGGEFF,TGTGCCAGCAGTTTTGGGGCGGGAGGCGAATTCTTC
.,TRBJ2-6,many,TRBV28,15,CASSDILSGANVLTF,TGTGCCAGCAGTGACATTCTCTCTGGGGCCAACGTCCTGACTTTC
TRBD2,TRBJ2-1,many,TRBV29-1,14,CSVEGTSSYNEQFF,TGCAGCGTTGAAGGGACTAGCAGCTACAATGAGCAGTTCTTC
TRBD1,TRBJ2-3,many,TRBV12-5,14,CASLQGAGTDTQYF,TGTGCTAGCCTCCAGGGGGCCGGCACAGATACGCAGTATTTT
.,TRBJ1-1,many,TRBV30,12,CAYYRLNTEAFF,TGTGCCTACTACAGGCTGAACACTGAAGCTTTCTTT
TRBD2,TRBJ2-1,many,TRBV20-1,15,CSARGLAGVYNEQFF,TGCAGTGCGAGAGGACTAGCGGGAGTGTACAATGAGCAGTTCTTC
TRBD2,TRBJ2-1,many,TRBV9,17,CASSVHPGTSAYNEQFF,TGTGCCAGCAGCGTCCATCCCGGGACTAGCGCATACAATGAGCAGTTCTTC
TRBD1,TRBJ1-4,few,TRBV5-1,15,CASSRQGQGDEKLFF,TGCGCCAGCAGCCGACAGGGACAGGGGGATGAAAAACTGTTTTTT
TRBD1,TRBJ1-5,.,TRBV20-1,15,CSARERTGGSQPQHF,TGCAGTGCTAGGGAACGGACAGGGGGCAGTCAGCCCCAGCATTTT
.,TRBJ1-2,many,TRBV6-1,12,CASSEVGEGYTF,TGTGCCAGCAGTGAAGTAGGGGAAGGCTACACCTTC
TRBD2,TRBJ2-3,few,TRBV7-3,14,CASSLAGDKDTQYF,TGTGCCAGCAGTCTAGCGGGAGATAAAGATACGCAGTATTTT
TRBD2,TRBJ2-1,many,TRBV28,16,CASSLGAGGAYNEQFF,TGTGCCAGCAGTTTAGGGGCGGGAGGGGCCTACAATGAGCAGTTCTTC
TRBD1,TRBJ1-4,many,TRBV30,15,CAWSRVTGRDEKLFF,TGTGCCTGGAGCAGGGTGACAGGGAGAGATGAAAAACTGTTTTTT
TRBD1,TRBJ2-2,many,TRBV19,16,CASRWGQATNTGELFF,TGTGCCAGTAGATGGGGACAGGCGACGAACACCGGGGAGCTGTTTTTT
.,TRBJ2-2,.,TRBV6-2/TRBV6-3,15,CASSAPRRRTGELFF,TGTGCCAGCAGTGCCCCCAGGCGGCGTACCGGGGAGCTGTTTTTT
TRBD2,TRBJ2-2,many,TRBV12-3/TRBV12-4,23,CASIPLLAGGKASGRDDTGELFF,TGTGCCAGCATTCCCCTCTTGGCAGGGGGCAAAGCTAGCGGGAGGGATGACACCGGGGAGCTGTTTTTT
TRBD2,TRBJ2-7,many,TRBV6-2/TRBV6-3,15,CASSYSGLAGGEQYF,TGTGCCAGCAGTTATAGTGGACTAGCGGGAGGAGAGCAGTACTTC
.,TRBJ1-2,.,TRBV19,15,CASSIIATGAYGYTF,TGTGCCAGTAGTATTATCGCGACAGGAGCTTATGGCTACACCTTC
TRBD1,TRBJ1-1,many,TRBV2,14,CASSRTGLGTEAFF,TGTGCCAGCAGCCGGACAGGGTTGGGGACTGAAGCTTTCTTT
.,TRBJ2-3,many,TRBV10-2,20,CASSESGVWDWQSSTDTQYF,TGCGCCAGCAGTGAGTCCGGGGTTTGGGACTGGCAATCTAGCACAGATACGCAGTATTTT
TRBD2,TRBJ2-7,.,TRBV11-2,15,CASSQIAGGTYEQYF,TGTGCCAGCAGCCAAATAGCGGGAGGGACCTACGAGCAGTACTTC
TRBD2,TRBJ2-1,many,TRBV7-9,20,CASSLGPVGLAGLYYNEQFF,TGTGCCAGCAGCTTAGGCCCAGTGGGACTAGCGGGGTTATACTACAATGAGCAGTTCTTC
.,TRBJ1-5,many,TRBV5-1,14,CASSLEGTDEPQHF,TGCGCCAGCAGCTTGGAAGGAACGGATGAGCCCCAGCATTTT
TRBD2,TRBJ2-1,.,TRBV19,19,CASSIRGGVGLAVYNEQFF,TGTGCCAGTAGTATCCGGGGCGGGGTCGGACTAGCGGTGTACAATGAGCAGTTCTTC
.,TRBJ1-2,many,TRBV20-1,13,CSARDNNPRGYTF,TGCAGTGCTAGAGATAACAACCCGAGGGGCTACACCTTC
.,TRBJ1-5,many,TRBV19,16,CASSGRADGVNQPQHF,TGTGCCAGTAGTGGTAGAGCAGACGGTGTCAATCAGCCCCAGCATTTT
.,TRBJ2-3,many,TRBV28,14,CASSLEGWGDTQYF,TGTGCCAGCAGTTTGGAGGGGTGGGGGGATACGCAGTATTTT
.,TRBJ1-4,many,TRBV6-1,14,CASSQQGVGEKLFF,TGTGCCAGCAGTCAACAGGGAGTGGGGGAAAAACTGTTTTTT
TRBD2,TRBJ2-7,.,TRBV24-1,19,CATSDLGSTSGRAGYEQYF,TGTGCCACCAGTGATTTGGGATCGACTAGCGGGAGGGCCGGGTACGAGCAGTACTTC
.,TRBJ2-1,many,TRBV12-5,12,CASGKNYNEQFF,TGTGCTAGTGGCAAGAACTACAATGAGCAGTTCTTC
.,TRBJ2-3,.,TRBV24-1,16,CATSDRDTERTGTQYF,TGTGCCACCAGTGATCGCGACACGGAGCGCACAGGTACGCAGTATTTT
.,TRBJ1-2,many,TRBV29-1,11,CSVGEGLGYTF,TGCAGCGTTGGGGAGGGGCTTGGCTACACCTTC
.,TRBJ2-3,many,TRBV6-2/TRBV6-3,13,CASSYSDTDTQYF,TGTGCCAGCAGTTACTCCGACACAGATACGCAGTATTTT
.,TRBJ2-3,many,TRBV2,13,CASSRQYTDTQYF,TGTGCCAGCAGTCGCCAATACACAGATACGCAGTATTTT
.,TRBJ2-5,many,TRBV2,13,CAPQGPRGETQYF,TGTGCCCCCCAGGGCCCAAGGGGAGAGACCCAGTACTTC
.,TRBJ1-2,many,TRBV28,15,CASSPLPGIPHGYTF,TGTGCCAGCAGTCCCCTCCCTGGCATCCCCCATGGCTACACCTTC
TRBD1,TRBJ2-1,many,TRBV20-1,15,CSARNPRTGRNEQFF,TGCAGTGCTAGAAACCCAAGGACAGGGAGGAATGAGCAGTTCTTC
.,TRBJ1-6,.,TRBV6-1,16,CASSPPGRRTNSPLHF,TGTGCCAGCAGTCCCCCGGGACGCAGGACTAATTCACCCCTCCACTTT
.,TRBJ1-2,many,TRBV12-3/TRBV12-4,14,CASSLARGDYGYTF,TGTGCCAGCAGTTTAGCCCGGGGCGACTATGGCTACACCTTC